What follows describes a single T cell receptor beta chain. The antigen remains undetermined. The record originates from a study of T-cell memory formation after mild COVID-19. Overall study results and limits: Pre-infection memory already had some responding clones, implying cross-reactive memory joined.

Per the germline V gene, CDR1 is SNHLY and CDR2 is FYNNEI. The CDR3 sequence is 15 residues long. The V end was cut by 8 bases, the J end by 5 bases, with 20 bases between. The 5'RACE method, run with constant-segment primers, produced TCR alpha and TCR beta cDNA libraries (carrying sample barcodes and UMIs). TCRdb recomputed calls from the 5' RACE reads with MiXCR, one row per CDR3 protein. The table includes about 190,000 distinct CDR3 sequences, roughly 18% detected once. The specimen was PBMCs or a T cell subset sorted from them (not recorded which). The sequence came from an adult woman who had mild COVID-19 (a few samples of this study predate the infection). Cell type and time point are not known. V gene TRBV2 combines with J gene TRBJ2-3, with D possibly matching TRBD1 (8 bases). The CDR3 protein is CASGRGQGAKDTQYF. CDR3 sequence (DNA): TGTGCCAGCGGGAGGGGGCAGGGGGCTAAAGATACGCAGTATTTT. Complete variable domain (other parts from reference TRBV2 and TRBJ2-3): EPEVTQTPSHQVTQMGQEVILRCVPISNHLYFYWYRQILGQKVEFLVSFYNNEISEKSEIFDDQFSVERPDGSNFTLKIRSTKLEDSAMYFCASGRGQGAKDTQYFGPGTRLTVL.